These 32 T cell receptor beta chains share one sample of origin, sequenced in a study of regulatory T cells in long-lasting Graves disease. The time point was: newly diagnosed GD, antithyroid drugs for less than 3 months. PBMCs provided the RNA from which the TCR library was made. According to the study, TCR beta libraries were built with iRepertoire HTBI primers and CDR3-region Arm-PCR. TCRdb called the multiplex PCR reads again in MiXCR, with one record for every CDR3 protein. Of about 620,000 distinct CDR3 sequences listed, roughly 15% are singletons. These data were likewise used in another study, on T cells in Graves' hyperthyroidism and ophthalmopathy.

The source was peripheral blood mononuclear cells (PBMCs), collected at new diagnosis, from a patient treated with antithyroid drugs. These receptors originate from a woman in her twenties or thirties with Graves disease.

Many counts were recorded for this clonotype. V is TRBV6-5 and J is TRBJ1-2; TRBD1 might be the D (5 bases). The CDR3 totals 14 residues. From germline, CDR1 is MNHEY and CDR2 SVGAGI. The germline V and J ends were trimmed by 2 bases and 4 bases, with 11 bases remaining between them. The CDR3: CASSYLSGFYGYTF. The CDR3 nucleotides are TGTGCCAGCAGTTACCTCTCAGGGTTCTATGGCTACACCTTC.

The J gene is TRBJ1-1, the V gene TRBV30; tentatively, D is TRBD1 (5 bases). The CDR3 extends over 13 amino acids. The germline V gene has CDR1 GTSNPN and CDR2 SVGIG (reference sequence). The V end lost 1 base, the J end lost 7 bases, and 13 bases lay between the germline ends. CDR3 residues: CAWSGGTWGEAFF. The CDR3 DNA follows: TGTGCCTGGAGTGGCGGGACCTGGGGTGAAGCTTTCTTT.

The chain is built from TRBV28 and TRBJ1-1; D gene ambiguous. CDR3 length: 16 amino acids. Germline CDR1 is MDHEN and CDR2 is SYDVKM. V lost 5 bases and J lost 4, with 20 bases in between. The CDR3 is CASSLPPPQSSTEAFF. As DNA, the CDR3 is TGTGCCAGCAGTCTACCCCCCCCCCAGTCGAGCACTGAAGCTTTCTTT.

There are a few counts of this clonotype. The V gene is TRBV10-1, the J gene TRBJ2-6; D ambiguous. Germline V lookup: CDR1 WNHNN, CDR2 SYGVQD (reference sequence). This CDR3 has 14 amino acids. The ends were cut back, 7 bases at V and 5 bases at J, with 12 bases in the middle. CDR3 DNA: TGCGCCAGCATCCAGCTTGACCGGGCCAACGTCCTGACTTTC. Its translation: CASIQLDRANVLTF.

The sample holds a few counts of this clonotype. V usage is TRBV12-3 or TRBV12-4 and J usage is TRBJ2-1; 7 bases map to TRBD2. V shed 3 bases, J shed 6 bases, and the junction held 2 bases outside the gene matches. The CDR3 is 13 residues long. The CDR3 is CASSLGRANEQFF. CDR3 in DNA: TGTGCCAGCAGTTTGGGGAGGGCCAATGAGCAGTTCTTC.

The chain combines TRBV20-1 with TRBJ1-5; TRBD1 matches 12 bases. Germline CDR1 is DFQATT and CDR2 is SNEGSKA (reference sequence). The junction had 13 bases not matched to a gene; V was cut back by 6 bases and J by 4 bases. This CDR3 contains 17 residues. The CDR3 region has the DNA TGCAGTGCCACCCAGGGACAGGGGGCTGGTCTTAATCAGCCCCAGCATTTT. As protein: CSATQGQGAGLNQPQHF.

V and J are TRBV28 and TRBJ1-5; 7 bases are a match to TRBD1. The CDR3 extends over 14 amino acids. Germline CDR1 and CDR2: MDHEN and SYDVKM. V lost 7 bases, J lost 9 bases, and 12 bases stayed unmatched. The CDR3 loop is CASKGDSQLVPQHF. The CDR3 DNA is TGTGCCAGCAAGGGGGACAGTCAACTAGTGCCCCAGCATTTT.

For this clonotype: It is unclear where the CDR3 begins or ends on the DNA, so no DNA is shown, and the CDR3 is as TCRdb lists it. This chain links TRBV28 with TRBJ1-5. The germline V gene encodes CDR1 MDHEN and CDR2 SYDVKM. Ends included, the CDR3 has 16 residues. CDR3 in amino acids: CASSTSLRSYYQPQHF.

The chain recombines TRBV10-3 with TRBJ2-3, with 7 positions matching TRBD2. The CDR3 is made up of 14 amino acids. Germline CDR1 reads ENHRY; CDR2 reads SYGVKD. Trimming removed 6 bases from V and 2 bases from J; junction bases left unmatched: 5. CDR3 region: CAIRGGGTTDTQYF. CDR3 in DNA: TGTGCCATCAGGGGGGGGGGAACCACAGATACGCAGTATTTT.

This clonotype appeared many times. The chain links TRBV20-1 to TRBJ1-1; possibly TRBD1 for D (5 bases). The CDR3 totals 13 residues. The germline V and J ends were trimmed by 2 bases and 5 bases, with 12 bases remaining between them. Germline V gene data show CDR1 as DFQATT and CDR2 as SNEGSKA (reference sequence). CDR3 sequence (DNA): TGCAGTGCTAGACTTGTCGGGGGAACTGAAGCTTTCTTT. Translating gives CSARLVGGTEAFF.

The chain uses TRBV11-2 and TRBJ2-1; D is perhaps TRBD2 (5 bases). In germline, CDR1 is SGHAT, CDR2 FQNNGV. Between the trimmed V and J ends, which lost 3 bases and 7 bases, there was a span of 16 bases. CDR3 length: 15 residues. The CDR3 DNA reads TGTGCCAGCAGCTTCTCTGGGAGTATAGGGAATGAGCAGTTCTTC. Translating gives CASSFSGSIGNEQFF. Full variable domain (remainder filled in from reference TRBV11-2 and TRBJ2-1): EAGVAQSPRYKIIEKRQSVAFWCNPISGHATLYWYQQILGQGPKLLIQFQNNGVVDDSQLPKDRFSAERLKGVDSTLKIQPAKLEDSAVYLCASSFSGSIGNEQFFGPGTRLTVL.

This clonotype has at least ten counts. V is TRBV7-9 and J is TRBJ2-2; D is possibly TRBD1 (5 bases). Per germline, CDR1 SEHNR and CDR2 FQNEAQ (reference sequence). The V end was cut by 5 bases, the J end by 3 bases, with 7 bases between. The CDR3 spans 13 residues. The CDR3 sequence is CASSPGHTGELFF. The CDR3 DNA follows: TGTGCCAGCAGCCCAGGGCACACCGGGGAGCTGTTTTTT.

This clonotype was observed at least ten times. The genes are TRBV11-2 and TRBJ2-7; tentatively, D is TRBD2 (5 bases). Trimming cost V 4 bases and J 9 bases, with 19 bases left between them. Per the germline V gene, CDR1 is SGHAT and CDR2 is FQNNGV. The CDR3 extends over 14 amino acids. The CDR3 bases are TGTGCCAGCAGCTCCGAATCGTTACTAGATGCGCAGTACTTC. It is translated as CASSSESLLDAQYF. The whole variable domain, remainder taken from reference TRBV11-2 and TRBJ2-7, is EAGVAQSPRYKIIEKRQSVAFWCNPISGHATLYWYQQILGQGPKLLIQFQNNGVVDDSQLPKDRFSAERLKGVDSTLKIQPAKLEDSAVYLCASSSESLLDAQYFGPGTRLTVT.

This clonotype was recorded at least ten times. This chain uses TRBV7-3 with TRBJ1-1; D is undetermined. There are 13 residues in the CDR3. V shed 8 bases and J shed 1 base, with 11 bases lying between them. Germline loops: CDR1 SGHTA, CDR2 FQGTGA. CDR3 nucleotides: TGTGCCAGCTCCGTCTTGAGGAACACTGAAGCTTTCTTT. Amino acid sequence: CASSVLRNTEAFF.

This clonotype was recorded a few times. The chain couples TRBV6-1 to TRBJ2-7; the D call may be TRBD1 or TRBD2 (6 bases each). CDR3 length equals 14 residues. The germline V gene encodes CDR1 MNHNS and CDR2 SASEGT. The CDR3 sequence: CASSSNPGDPEGGV. As DNA, the CDR3 is TGTGCCAGCAGCTCGAATCCGGGGGACCCCGAGGGGGGTGTC.

V and J are TRBV19 and TRBJ1-5; the match to TRBD1 covers 8 bases. The CDR3 covers 15 residues. CDR1 is LNHDA and CDR2 is SQIVND in the germline V gene (reference sequence). V shed 6 bases, J shed 0 bases, and the junction held 4 bases outside the gene matches. CDR3 protein: CASSQGAISNQPQHF. The CDR3 DNA reads TGTGCCAGTAGCCAGGGGGCTATTAGCAATCAGCCCCAGCATTTT.

This clonotype was seen at least ten times. The chain carries TRBV20-1 and TRBJ2-5; 9 positions match TRBD2. Germline loops: CDR1 DFQATT, CDR2 SNEGSKA (reference sequence). J lost 7 bases, V lost 5 bases, and 11 bases had no gene match. The CDR3 is 14 amino acids. CDR3 protein: CSAFPGLAMGTQYF. For the CDR3, the DNA is TGCAGTGCTTTTCCGGGACTAGCAATGGGGACCCAGTACTTC.

The V gene is TRBV30, the J gene TRBJ1-5; D not certain. CDR3 length: 13 residues. V shed 5 bases and J shed 7 bases, with 15 bases lying between them. The V gene's germline CDR1 is GTSNPN and CDR2 SVGIG (reference sequence). The DNA of the CDR3 is TGTGCCTGGCGGGGAACCGCCGGGCAGCCCCAGCATTTT. This encodes CAWRGTAGQPQHF.

The chain uses TRBV12-3 or TRBV12-4 and TRBJ2-1; D perhaps matches TRBD1 (6 bases). The CDR3 is made up of 14 amino acids. V was cut by 5 bases and J by 10 bases, with 18 bases left in between. CDR3 in DNA: TGTGCCAGCAGTGGGGGCGGGTCGGACCACGAGCAGTTCTTC. This gives the protein CASSGGGSDHEQFF.

A few counts support this clonotype. The rearrangement links TRBV27 to TRBJ2-5, with D possibly matching TRBD2 (5 bases). Trimming took off 8 bases at V and 5 bases at J, with 18 bases between the two ends. Germline V gives CDR1 MNHEY, CDR2 SMNVEV (reference sequence). The CDR3 is made up of 14 amino acids. Here the CDR3 DNA reads TGTGCCAGCGGCCCTGTCCCAAGGAGGGAGACCCAGTACTTC. Amino acids: CASGPVPRRETQYF.

This chain joins TRBV6-2 or TRBV6-3 and TRBJ2-2; D tentatively reads TRBD1 or TRBD2 (7 bases each). This CDR3 region has 15 residues. The ends were cut back, 5 bases at V and 6 bases at J, with 16 bases in the middle. Germline V gene data show CDR1 as MNHEY and CDR2 as SVGEGT. The CDR3: CASSGDRAGAGELFF. The CDR3 DNA sequence: TGTGCCAGCAGTGGTGACAGGGCGGGGGCCGGGGAGCTGTTTTTT.

In its sample, this clonotype was seen a few times. The V call is TRBV6-1, the J call TRBJ1-6, with TRBD1 matching over 10 bases. This CDR3 has 20 residues. The junction had 20 bases not matched to a gene; V was cut back by 2 bases and J by 10 bases. From germline, CDR1 is MNHNS and CDR2 SASEGT. The CDR3 is CASSENLPRTGGLSGSPLHF. As DNA, the CDR3 is TGTGCCAGCAGTGAAAATTTGCCGCGGACAGGGGGGTTAAGCGGCTCACCCCTCCACTTT.

This clonotype was recorded a few times. The V call is TRBV5-8, the J call TRBJ1-5, with a weak D call TRBD1 (6 bases). Germline CDR1 is SGHTS and CDR2 is YDEGEE. This CDR3 comprises 16 residues. V was shortened by 0 bases and J by 1 base, with 11 bases between the two germline ends. CDR3 region: CASSLVQGLSNQPQHF. CDR3 coding DNA: TGTGCCAGCAGCTTGGTGCAGGGGCTAAGCAATCAGCCCCAGCATTTT.

This clonotype was seen many times. The J gene is TRBJ2-7, the V gene TRBV11-2; the D is unclear. Germline-derived CDR1 and CDR2 are SGHAT and FQNNGV. The CDR3 totals 12 residues. V was clipped by 7 bases and J by 4 bases, with 11 bases between them. The CDR3 nucleotides read TGTGCCAGCAAGACGTCCAGTTACGAGCAGTACTTC. It encodes CASKTSSYEQYF.

The gene calls are TRBV28 and TRBJ2-5; D gene uncertain. CDR1 and CDR2 (germline): MDHEN, SYDVKM. Deletions cut 5 bases from V and 0 bases from J, with 16 bases between. The CDR3 runs 16 residues. DNA for the CDR3: TGTGCCAGCAGTAAAGCGTTAGACTGGTACCAAGAGACCCAGTACTTC. Amino acid sequence: CASSKALDWYQETQYF.

This chain uses TRBV10-3 with TRBJ2-7; maybe TRBD2 (5 bases). Germline loops: CDR1 ENHRY, CDR2 SYGVKD. Trimming took off 3 bases at V and 3 bases at J, with 15 bases between the two ends. The CDR3 is made up of 15 amino acids. CDR3 region: CAISDNGLLNYEQYF. The CDR3 DNA sequence: TGTGCCATCAGTGACAACGGACTCCTAAACTACGAGCAGTACTTC.

The V and J genes are TRBV30 and TRBJ2-7, with D maybe TRBD1 (5 bases). Between the trimmed V and J ends, which lost 1 base and 0 bases, there was a span of 10 bases. The CDR3 has 14 amino acids. Germline V lookup: CDR1 GTSNPN, CDR2 SVGIG (reference sequence). This CDR3 reads CAWSEQAHSYEQYF. In nucleotides, the CDR3 is TGTGCCTGGAGTGAACAGGCCCACTCCTACGAGCAGTACTTC.

This chain joins TRBV15 and TRBJ2-1, with D hard to call. From germline, CDR1 is LNHNV and CDR2 YYDKDF (reference sequence). V was shortened by 5 bases and J by 0 bases, with 11 bases between the two germline ends. CDR3 length: 15 amino acids. In DNA form, the CDR3 reads TGTGCCACCAGCCTGAAGGCGAGCTCCTACAATGAGCAGTTCTTC. Encoded protein: CATSLKASSYNEQFF.

The CDR3 loop reads CASSRLYKGGTRTNEKLFF. The CDR3 bases are TGTGCCAGCAGTCGGTTGTATAAAGGGGGGACGAGGACTAATGAAAAACTGTTTTTT. The chain links TRBV27 to TRBJ1-4; D perhaps matches TRBD1 (6 bases). The CDR3 has 19 residues. CDR1 is MNHEY, CDR2 SMNVEV, per germline (reference sequence). V was trimmed by 5 bases and J by 2 bases, leaving 24 bases between them.

The CDR3 sequence: CASSTTNGILYEQFF. CDR3 coding DNA: TGTGCCAGTAGTACTACCAACGGGATTTTGTATGAGCAGTTCTTC. This chain connects TRBV19 to TRBJ2-1, with D perhaps matching TRBD2 (5 bases). The CDR3 contains 15 residues. Germline loops: CDR1 LNHDA, CDR2 SQIVND (reference sequence). With 4 bases removed from V and 8 bases from J, the gap between germline ends came to 18 bases.

This clonotype has ten or more counts. The rearrangement uses TRBV11-2 and TRBJ1-1, with a possible D match to TRBD1 (5 bases). Trimming removed 3 bases at V and 6 bases at J, with 8 bases between. This CDR3 has 12 residues. From germline, CDR1 is SGHAT and CDR2 FQNNGV. CDR3 region: CASSFGAAEAFF. The CDR3 nucleotides read TGTGCCAGCAGCTTCGGGGCAGCTGAAGCTTTCTTT.

J is TRBJ2-7 and V is TRBV7-8, with D perhaps being TRBD1 or TRBD2 (5 bases each). The CDR3 is 15 residues long. V was clipped by 6 bases and J by 1 base, with 16 bases between them. Germline CDR1 is SGHVS and CDR2 is FQNEAQ. The CDR3 protein is CASSWMRDLSYEQYF. Here the CDR3 DNA reads TGTGCCAGCAGTTGGATGAGGGACCTATCCTACGAGCAGTACTTC.